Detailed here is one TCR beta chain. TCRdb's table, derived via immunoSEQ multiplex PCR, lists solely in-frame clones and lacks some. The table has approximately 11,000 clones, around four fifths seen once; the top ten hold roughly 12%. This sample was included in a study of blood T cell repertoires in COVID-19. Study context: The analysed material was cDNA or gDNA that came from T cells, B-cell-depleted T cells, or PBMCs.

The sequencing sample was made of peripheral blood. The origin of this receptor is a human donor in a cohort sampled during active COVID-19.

The CDR3 DNA reads TGCGCCAGCAGCCAAGATCTTGCCATGGGAGGCCATCAGCCCCAGCATTTT. Its protein product is CASSQDLAMGGHQPQHF. The chain combines TRBV4-1 with TRBJ1-5; D not resolved. The CDR3 is 17 residues long. The germline V gene encodes CDR1 MGHRA and CDR2 YSYEKL. V dropped 0 bases and J dropped 5 bases, with 17 bases sitting between them.